Below, 3 T cell receptor beta chains from the same sample are listed, as sequenced in a study of blood T cell repertoires in COVID-19. Assay used: immunoSEQ multiplex PCR; TCRdb lists only in-frame clones, some missing. There are around 140,000 clones in the sample; over 75% occur only once, and 10% lies in the top ten. Sequencing was carried out using peripheral blood. The source of these receptors is a man in his 60s with active or convalescent COVID-19.

The chain carries TRBV28 and TRBJ2-7, with 8 bases aligning to TRBD2. This CDR3 contains 13 residues. The germline V gene has CDR1 MDHEN and CDR2 SYDVKM. The J segment lost 3 bases and the V segment lost 5 bases, leaving 3 bases of the junction unmatched. The CDR3 is CASSTGGVYEQYF. The CDR3 bases are TGTGCCAGCAGTACGGGGGGGGTCTACGAGCAGTACTTC.

The chain is built from TRBV7-2 and TRBJ2-5; 11 bases are shared with TRBD2. V was pared by 0 bases and J by 1 base, with 1 base of the junction left unmatched. There are 16 residues in the CDR3. Looked up from germline, CDR1 is SGHTA and CDR2 is FQGNSA. The CDR3 sequence is CASSLALAGGQETQYF. CDR3 in DNA: TGTGCCAGCAGCTTAGCTCTAGCGGGAGGCCAAGAGACCCAGTACTTC.

V usage is TRBV9 and J usage is TRBJ1-5; D is possibly TRBD1 (5 bases). Germline-derived CDR1 and CDR2 are SGDLS and YYNGEE. The CDR3 loop spans 15 amino acids. Trimming left V 0 bases short and J 2 bases short, with 9 bases between. The CDR3 DNA sequence: TGTGCCAGCAGCGTAGGGGGGACTCGCAATCAGCCCCAGCATTTT. It translates to CASSVGGTRNQPQHF.